These T cell receptor beta chains were read from a single sample in a study of shared clonotypes between healthy human individuals. Only in-frame clones appear in the TCRdb table, and some are missing; sequencing was by immunoSEQ multiplex PCR. This table has about 2 million clones, roughly 94% appearing once. The sequencing input was naive CD4+ T cells sorted from blood. These receptors all come from a man younger than 35 in good health. CDR3s include the opening cysteine and the closing phenylalanine or tryptophan. The D gene is left open where the match is weak. Expanded clones get a size class; other rows say once, few or many, or leave the size out.

d_call: NA; v_call: TRBV6-6; clone_size: NA; j_call: TRBJ2-1; cdr3_aa: CASRRGVLPYNEQFF; cdr3_nt: TGTGCCAGCAGGCGCGGGGTCCTCCCTTACAATGAGCAGTTCTTC
d_call: NA; v_call: TRBV9; clone_size: NA; j_call: TRBJ2-3; cdr3_aa: CASSTPSTDTQYF; cdr3_nt: TGTGCCAGCAGCACCCCTAGCACAGATACGCAGTATTTT
d_call: NA; v_call: TRBV7-9; clone_size: NA; j_call: TRBJ1-1; cdr3_aa: CASSGPGMNTEAFF; cdr3_nt: TGTGCCAGCAGCGGTCCGGGTATGAACACTGAAGCTTTCTTT
d_call: NA; v_call: TRBV2; clone_size: NA; j_call: TRBJ1-6; cdr3_aa: CASRYTGSPLHF; cdr3_nt: TGTGCCAGCAGATACACAGGTTCACCCCTCCACTTT
d_call: NA; v_call: TRBV7-9; clone_size: NA; j_call: TRBJ2-3; cdr3_aa: CASSVEGGNTQYF; cdr3_nt: TGTGCCAGCAGCGTCGAGGGGGGGAATACGCAGTATTTT
d_call: NA; v_call: TRBV7-9; clone_size: once; j_call: TRBJ2-2; cdr3_aa: CASSRDFNTGELFF; cdr3_nt: TGTGCCAGCAGTCGGGACTTCAACACCGGGGAGCTGTTTTTT
d_call: NA; v_call: TRBV6-1; clone_size: NA; j_call: TRBJ2-7; cdr3_aa: CASSEQGRGGEQYF; cdr3_nt: TGTGCCAGCAGTGAACAGGGCAGGGGTGGCGAGCAGTACTTC
d_call: NA; v_call: TRBV7-9; clone_size: NA; j_call: TRBJ1-2; cdr3_aa: CASSPQTYNYGYTF; cdr3_nt: TGTGCCAGCAGCCCCCAGACTTACAACTATGGCTACACCTTC
d_call: TRBD2; v_call: TRBV5-1; clone_size: NA; j_call: TRBJ2-1; cdr3_aa: CASSPQAGGPRYNEQFF; cdr3_nt: TGCGCCAGCAGCCCCCAAGCGGGAGGGCCGAGGTACAATGAGCAGTTCTTC
d_call: TRBD2; v_call: TRBV10-3; clone_size: NA; j_call: TRBJ2-7; cdr3_aa: CAISYKRGPYEQYF; cdr3_nt: TGTGCCATCAGCTACAAGCGGGGGCCCTACGAGCAGTACTTC